The 30 T cell receptor beta chains presented below share a single source sample, sequenced in a study of shared clonotypes between healthy human individuals. The table came from immunoSEQ multiplex PCR; TCRdb's copy has only in-frame clones and leaves some out. The repertoire holds 500,000 to 700,000 clones, 95% seen once, with 0.11% in the top ten. CD45RO-negative cells were positively selected for CCR7, leaving out terminally differentiated effector memory CD45RA+ cells. The sample taken for sequencing was naive CD8+ T cells sorted from blood. Receptors originate from a woman under 40 in good health.

This clone was counted a single time. CDR3 residues: CASSRLAGEFTGELFF. The CDR3 nucleotides are TGTGCCAGCAGCCGACTAGCGGGAGAGTTCACCGGGGAGCTGTTTTTT. The chain is built from TRBV5-4 and TRBJ2-2; TRBD2 aligns across 12 bases. This CDR3 is 16 amino acids long. Germline values: CDR1 SGHNT, CDR2 YYREEE (reference sequence). V shed 4 bases and J 4 bases; nucleotides not matched to a gene: 5. Complete variable domain (other parts from reference TRBV5-4 and TRBJ2-2): ETGVTQSPTHLIKTRGQQVTLRCSSQSGHNTVSWYQQALGQGPQFIFQYYREEENGRGNFPPRFSGLQFPNYSSELNVNALELDDSALYLCASSRLAGEFTGELFFGEGSRLTVL.

J is TRBJ2-1 and V is TRBV6-6, with D perhaps TRBD1 or TRBD2 (6 bases each). Germline CDR1 and CDR2: MNHNY and SVGAGI (reference sequence). Trimming removed 10 bases from V and 3 bases from J, with 16 bases in between. This CDR3 has 14 residues. As DNA, the CDR3 is TGTGCCACCTTTGGGGGGCCTTACTACAATGAGCAGTTCTTC. Protein sequence: CATFGGPYYNEQFF.

V and J are TRBV4-2 and TRBJ1-4; the D is unclear. The CDR3 totals 16 residues. Deletions cut 6 bases from V and 1 base from J, with 15 bases between. Germline assignment: CDR1 LGHNA and CDR2 YNFKEQ. In DNA, the CDR3 is TGTGCCAGCAGAATCCGCGTGAGTGAAACTAATGAAAAACTGTTTTTT. It specifies CASRIRVSETNEKLFF.

V and J are TRBV28 and TRBJ2-7; weak D call: TRBD1 (5 bases). Trimming took off 4 bases at V and 3 bases at J, with 25 bases between the two ends. This CDR3 region has 18 residues. Germline-derived CDR1 and CDR2 are MDHEN and SYDVKM. CDR3 sequence: CASSSQGVGPPRIYEQYF. CDR3 nucleotides: TGTGCCAGCAGTTCCCAAGGCGTGGGGCCCCCGAGAATCTACGAGCAGTACTTC.

CDR3 DNA sequence: TGTGCCAGCAGCTTACGGCGGGAGGAGGAGCAGTACTTC. This sequence encodes CASSLRREEEQYF. V usage is TRBV13 and J usage is TRBJ2-7, with 8 bases fitting TRBD2. The CDR3 has 13 amino acids. Germline CDR1 and CDR2: PRHDT and FYEKMQ (reference sequence). V lost 2 bases, J lost 7 bases, and 4 bases stayed unmatched. The variable domain in full, completed from reference TRBV13 and TRBJ2-7, reads AAGVIQSPRHLIKEKRETATLKCYPIPRHDTVYWYQQGPGQDPQFLISFYEKMQSDKGSIPDRFSAQQFSDYHSELNMSSLELGDSALYFCASSLRREEEQYFGPGTRLTVT.

This chain connects TRBV19 to TRBJ2-7, with TRBD2 matching 7 bases. The germline V gene has CDR1 LNHDA and CDR2 SQIVND (reference sequence). V lost 5 bases to trimming and J lost 1 base; unmatched junction nucleotides: 8. The CDR3 extends over 15 amino acids. CDR3 DNA sequence: TGTGCCAGTAGTCCCATAGCGGGCGGTTCCTACGAGCAGTACTTC. Protein product: CASSPIAGGSYEQYF. The full variable domain, in which reference TRBV19 and TRBJ2-7 provide the parts outside the CDR3, is DGGITQSPKYLFRKEGQNVTLSCEQNLNHDAMYWYRQDPGQGLRLIYYSQIVNDFQKGDIAEGYSVSREKKESFPLTVTSAQKNPTAFYLCASSPIAGGSYEQYFGPGTRLTVT.

This chain connects TRBV7-3 to TRBJ2-2; 12 bases align to TRBD2. CDR1 and CDR2 from the germline V gene are SGHTA and FQGTGA. The junction had 8 bases not matched to a gene; V was cut back by 5 bases and J by 4 bases. CDR3 length equals 17 residues. The CDR3 nucleotides read TGTGCCAGCAGCCTGACTAGCGGGAGTAGTACCACCGGGGAGCTGTTTTTT. It is translated as CASSLTSGSSTTGELFF.

The chain has TRBV27 and TRBJ2-1; D is ambiguous. The CDR3 has 16 amino acids. The V gene lost 2 bases and the J gene lost 2 bases, with 13 bases spanning the gap. The germline V gene has CDR1 MNHEY and CDR2 SMNVEV (reference sequence). DNA of the CDR3: TGTGCCAGCAGTTTAGGGCCGGCAGGACCCTACAATGAGCAGTTCTTC. It yields the protein CASSLGPAGPYNEQFF.

The rearrangement uses TRBV4-1 and TRBJ1-5; 8 nucleotides match TRBD1. This CDR3 spans 17 amino acids. The junction had 6 bases not matched to a gene; V was cut back by 2 bases and J by 0 bases. Germline lookup yields CDR1 MGHRA and CDR2 YSYEKL. CDR3 residues: CASSQSTGGDSNQPQHF. Here the CDR3 DNA reads TGCGCCAGCAGCCAATCCACAGGGGGGGATAGCAATCAGCCCCAGCATTTT.

The chain is built from TRBV7-9 and TRBJ2-1; 8 bases are a match to TRBD2. Germline trimming cut 2 bases from V and 4 bases from J; bases unmatched to any gene: 16. The germline V gene encodes CDR1 SEHNR and CDR2 FQNEAQ (reference sequence). The length of the CDR3 is 19 residues. CDR3 in amino acids: CASSLSLPPGLGIYNEQFF. For the CDR3, the DNA is TGTGCCAGCAGCTTATCGCTACCTCCGGGACTAGGGATTTACAATGAGCAGTTCTTC.

V usage is TRBV27 and J usage is TRBJ2-1, with 7 bases aligning to TRBD1. The V gene's germline CDR1 is MNHEY and CDR2 SMNVEV (reference sequence). CDR3 length equals 16 residues. The trim removed 1 base at V and 3 bases at J, leaving 6 bases unmatched. The CDR3 spells CASSLWGTALYNEQFF. The CDR3, as DNA: TGTGCCAGCAGTTTATGGGGGACAGCCCTCTACAATGAGCAGTTCTTC.

The chain is built from TRBV7-6 and TRBJ1-3; D perhaps matches TRBD1 (5 bases). Germline CDR1 SGHVS, CDR2 FNYEAQ. The CDR3 sequence is 13 residues long. V was cut by 1 base and J by 4 bases, with 5 bases left in between. Here the CDR3 DNA reads TGTGCCAGCAGCTTAGGGGGCGGAAACACCATATATTTT. Amino acids: CASSLGGGNTIYF.

This clone occurred once. This chain uses TRBV10-1 with TRBJ1-5; D ambiguous. The CDR3 sequence is 13 residues long. V dropped 4 bases and J dropped 6 bases, with 10 bases sitting between them. Per germline, CDR1 WNHNN and CDR2 SYGVQD (reference sequence). CDR3 residues: CASSVAFGQPQHF. The CDR3, as DNA: TGCGCCAGCAGTGTAGCGTTTGGTCAGCCCCAGCATTTT.

This chain links TRBV28 with TRBJ2-1; TRBD2 aligns across 8 bases. Trimming took 6 bases from V and 2 from J; bases not matched to a gene: 15. The CDR3 sequence is 18 residues long. Looked up from germline, CDR1 is MDHEN and CDR2 is SYDVKM. CDR3 in DNA: TGTGCCAGCAGACCCTTAACACCAGCGGGAGAAGCCTACAATGAGCAGTTCTTC. Residues: CASRPLTPAGEAYNEQFF. Full variable domain (rest looked up from reference TRBV28 and TRBJ2-1): DVKVTQSSRYLVKRTGEKVFLECVQDMDHENMFWYRQDPGLGLRLIYFSYDVKMKEKGDIPEGYSVSREKKERFSLILESASTNQTSMYLCASRPLTPAGEAYNEQFFGPGTRLTVL.

The chain carries TRBV28 and TRBJ2-7; 10 bases line up with TRBD2. Trimming removed 8 bases from V and 7 bases from J; junction bases left unmatched: 11. Germline V gene data show CDR1 as MDHEN and CDR2 as SYDVKM. The CDR3 sequence is 14 residues long. This chain's CDR3 is CASCPGLAKVEQYF. The CDR3 DNA follows: TGTGCCAGCTGTCCGGGACTAGCGAAAGTAGAGCAGTACTTC.

This clone has just a few counts. The rearrangement links TRBV5-1 to TRBJ2-7, with D perhaps TRBD1 (6 bases). This CDR3 spans 12 amino acids. CDR1 and CDR2 (germline): SGHRS, YFSETQ. Trimming took 2 bases from V and 7 from J, leaving 10 bases between them. CDR3 sequence: CASSFNREEQYF. CDR3 nucleotides: TGCGCCAGCAGCTTCAACAGGGAAGAGCAGTACTTC.

Of note for this clone: This sample includes further DNA sequences coding for the same CDR3. The chain uses TRBV5-6 and TRBJ2-1; 11 bases are shared with TRBD2. There are 15 residues in the CDR3. Unmatched junction bases numbered 2, after V lost 2 bases and J lost 4 bases. Germline assignment: CDR1 SGHDT and CDR2 YYEEEE. CDR3 region: CASSFGTSGYNEQFF. In DNA form, the CDR3 reads TGTGCCAGCAGCTTTGGGACTAGCGGTTACAATGAGCAGTTCTTC.

The CDR3 region is CASSESPGGDEQYF. CDR3 nucleotides: TGTGCCAGCAGTGAGTCCCCGGGTGGGGACGAGCAGTACTTC. J is TRBJ2-7 and V is TRBV6-1; D gene uncertain. Trimming removed 3 bases at V and 5 bases at J, with 14 bases between. This CDR3 region has 14 residues. Germline loops: CDR1 MNHNS, CDR2 SASEGT.

V is TRBV19 and J is TRBJ2-7; unclear D gene. Germline V gene lookup returns CDR1 LNHDA and CDR2 SQIVND (reference sequence). Trimming removed 5 bases from V and 1 base from J, with 9 bases in between. The CDR3 runs to 13 residues. CDR3 protein: CASSPKESYEQYF. The CDR3 DNA reads TGTGCCAGTAGTCCAAAAGAATCCTACGAGCAGTACTTC.

The chain is built from TRBV5-1 and TRBJ2-1; 10 positions match TRBD2. Trimming cost V 3 bases and J 6 bases; bases outside gene matches: 6. Germline V gene data show CDR1 as SGHRS and CDR2 as YFSETQ. The CDR3 totals 15 residues. The DNA for the CDR3 is TGCGCCAGCAGCTGGAGCGGGAGGGTACCCAATGAGCAGTTCTTC. The encoded protein is CASSWSGRVPNEQFF. Together with reference TRBV5-1 and TRBJ2-1, the CDR3 gives the full variable domain: KAGVTQTPRYLIKTRGQQVTLSCSPISGHRSVSWYQQTPGQGLQFLFEYFSETQRNKGNFPGRFSGRQFSNSRSEMNVSTLELGDSALYLCASSWSGRVPNEQFFGPGTRLTVL.

The chain combines TRBV2 with TRBJ1-2; a possible D gene is TRBD1 (6 bases). This CDR3 spans 14 amino acids. Between the trimmed V and J ends, which lost 6 bases and 4 bases, there was a span of 15 bases. Germline assignment: CDR1 SNHLY and CDR2 FYNNEI. CDR3 sequence (DNA): TGTGCCAGCAGGAGCTCCGACAGGCCCTATGGCTACACCTTC. The encoded protein is CASRSSDRPYGYTF.

V usage is TRBV11-3 and J usage is TRBJ1-1; weak D call: TRBD1 (6 bases). This CDR3 has 12 residues. Trimming took off 2 bases at V and 7 bases at J, with 8 bases between the two ends. Germline V lookup: CDR1 SGHNT, CDR2 YENEEA. In DNA form, the CDR3 reads TGTGCCAGCAGCTTAAGACAGGTTGAAGCTTTCTTT. It yields the protein CASSLRQVEAFF.

The count of this clone is one. The J gene is TRBJ2-7, the V gene TRBV5-6; 10 positions agree with TRBD1. V dropped 5 bases and J dropped 6; count of bases not matched to a gene: 11. Germline V lookup: CDR1 SGHDT, CDR2 YYEEEE. The CDR3 is made up of 15 amino acids. This chain's CDR3 is CASSAGGQGDTEQYF. CDR3 nucleotides: TGTGCCAGCAGTGCCGGAGGACAGGGGGACACCGAGCAGTACTTC.

The gene calls are TRBV10-1 and TRBJ2-7; 7 nucleotides match TRBD1. J lost 7 bases, V lost 4 bases, and 4 bases had no gene match. CDR3 length: 12 residues. CDR1 WNHNN and CDR2 SYGVQD come from the germline V gene (reference sequence). CDR3 coding DNA: TGCGCCAGCAGTGTTAGGGGGCGAGAGCAGTACTTC. Translation gives CASSVRGREQYF.

The CDR3 protein is CASSRDRGATEAFF. CDR3 nucleotides: TGTGCCAGCAGTCGAGACAGGGGAGCCACTGAAGCTTTCTTT. The chain has TRBV2 and TRBJ1-1; 8 bases match TRBD1. This CDR3 contains 14 residues. Trimming removed 5 bases from V and 4 bases from J; junction bases left unmatched: 6. The germline CDR1 and CDR2 sequences are SNHLY and FYNNEI.

Concerning this clone itself: Additional DNA sequences in this sample encode the identical CDR3. This chain uses TRBV2 with TRBJ2-7; D not resolved. CDR3 length equals 13 residues. Germline V gives CDR1 SNHLY, CDR2 FYNNEI. Trimming took off 3 bases at V and 3 bases at J, with 9 bases between the two ends. CDR3 coding DNA: TGTGCCAGCAGTGAGGTTTCGAGCTACGAGCAGTACTTC. Translating gives CASSEVSSYEQYF. Using reference TRBV2 and TRBJ2-7 for the parts outside the CDR3, the full variable domain is EPEVTQTPSHQVTQMGQEVILRCVPISNHLYFYWYRQILGQKVEFLVSFYNNEISEKSEIFDDQFSVERPDGSNFTLKIRSTKLEDSAMYFCASSEVSSYEQYFGPGTRLTVT.

The chain recombines TRBV5-1 with TRBJ1-3; D possibly corresponds to TRBD1 (5 bases). V dropped 4 bases and J dropped 2 bases, with 7 bases sitting between them. Germline assignment: CDR1 SGHRS and CDR2 YFSETQ. This CDR3 spans 13 amino acids. The CDR3 spells CASSDSPGNTIYF. CDR3 DNA: TGCGCCAGCAGCGACAGCCCTGGAAACACCATATATTTT.

This clone was observed once. The V call is TRBV10-3, the J call TRBJ1-5; D gene unclear. Trimming removed 0 bases from V and 3 bases from J, with 6 bases in between. The CDR3 runs to 14 residues. CDR1 is ENHRY and CDR2 is SYGVKD in the germline V gene. The CDR3 sequence: CAISESADNQPQHF. The CDR3, as DNA: TGTGCCATCAGTGAGTCGGCCGACAATCAGCCCCAGCATTTT.

The chain uses TRBV7-9 and TRBJ1-1; D is unclear. Germline assignment: CDR1 SEHNR and CDR2 FQNEAQ (reference sequence). Trimming took 1 base from V and 5 from J, leaving 11 bases between them. This CDR3 is 14 amino acids long. CDR3 residues: CASSLVGLGTEAFF. Here the CDR3 DNA reads TGTGCCAGCAGCTTAGTAGGGTTAGGTACTGAAGCTTTCTTT.

The rearrangement links TRBV10-3 to TRBJ1-1, with D possibly matching TRBD1 (6 bases). The germline gives CDR1 ENHRY, CDR2 SYGVKD. Between the trimmed V and J ends, which lost 7 bases and 3 bases, there was a span of 12 bases. The CDR3 covers 13 residues. Written as DNA, the CDR3 is TGTGCCATCAAGGGGGGATCGGACACTGAAGCTTTCTTT. Translated: CAIKGGSDTEAFF.